The clone carrying this T cell receptor (beta chain) was seen only a few times. This CDR3 comprises 19 residues. These data belong to a study of T cell responses to AZD1222 COVID-19 vaccine. The data were produced by immunoSEQ multiplex PCR, yet TCRdb's version contains in-frame clones alone and is incomplete. The table lists about 55,000 clones, 88% of them singletons, with about 15% in the top ten. The specimen comprised peripheral blood, sampled on day 0 of AZD1222 vaccination. The chain joins TRBV21-1 to TRBJ2-1; the table calls TRBD2, which could not be checked here. TRBV21-1 is shown as a pseudogene. The source is an adult in good health. CDR3 protein: CASNKSPSGRPRSYNEQFF. The CDR3 coding sequence is TGTGCCAGCAACAAAAGTCCTAGCGGGAGGCCACGCTCCTACAATGAGCAGTTCTTC.